Each of the 2 T cell receptor beta chains below was sequenced from the same sample in a study of shared clonotypes between healthy human individuals. Naive CD8 cells comprised CD45RO-negative, CCR7-positively selected cells, excluding terminally differentiated effector memory CD45RA+ cells. The table came from immunoSEQ multiplex PCR; TCRdb's copy has only in-frame clones and leaves some out. Of about 2.1 million clones listed, roughly 91% are singletons. Input material: naive CD8+ T cells from PBMCs. The receptors derive from a man aged 18-30 years in good health. Some clones in this sample may be carry-over from other donors' samples.

J is TRBJ2-7 and V is TRBV5-1; tentatively, D is TRBD2 (6 bases). The V gene lost 4 bases and the J gene lost 5 bases, with 19 bases spanning the gap. Germline values: CDR1 SGHRS, CDR2 YFSETQ. CDR3 length equals 15 residues. CDR3 nucleotides: TGCGCCAGCAGCCACTTAGCCCCCGGGAGCGACGAGCAGTACTTC. Encoded protein: CASSHLAPGSDEQYF.

This chain uses TRBV5-4 with TRBJ2-6; D ambiguous. CDR1 and CDR2 (germline): SGHNT, YYREEE (reference sequence). This CDR3 has 11 residues. V lost 2 bases to trimming and J lost 12 bases, with 6 bases between them. Here the CDR3 DNA reads TGTGCCAGCAGCTTTAGTGCCGTCCTGACTTTC. This codes for CASSFSAVLTF.